This T cell receptor (beta chain) was retrieved from a study of blood T cell repertoires in COVID-19. On the study more broadly: T cells, B-cell-depleted T cells, or PBMCs supplied cDNA or gDNA.

The table came from immunoSEQ multiplex PCR; TCRdb's copy has only in-frame clones and leaves some out. The top ten hold about 15% of the sample, which has 25,000 to 35,000 clones, approximately 80% seen once. The CDR3 spans 15 residues. Trimming cost V 5 bases and J 0 bases, with 11 bases left between them. Germline values: CDR1 SGHTA, CDR2 FQGNSA. The sequence was collected from a man aged 65 to 85 with active COVID-19. Source material: peripheral blood. The chain recombines TRBV7-2 with TRBJ2-1; D perhaps matches TRBD2 (6 bases). CDR3: CASSARGSSYNEQFF. In DNA, the CDR3 is TGTGCCAGCAGCGCTCGGGGGAGCTCCTACAATGAGCAGTTCTTC.